This TCR beta chain was found in a study of T cell responses to AZD1222 COVID-19 vaccine (TCRdb year 2021). Turning to the overall study: AZD1222 recipients whose second dose came at about 4 weeks and those whose second dose came at about 12 weeks were combined into one group, since spike-specific TCR depth and breadth did not differ between the two schedules. A total of around 240 trial participants underwent TCR sequencing, of whom about 210 had received two doses of AZD1222 and roughly 26 had received two doses of the MenACWY control vaccine. Trial participants were enrolled into age subgroups of 18-55, 56-69 and 70-plus years, which contained approximately 150, 28 and 58 TCR-sequenced participants, respectively.

The CDR3 regions of human TCRbeta chains were subjected to immunosequencing. As for the authors' bioinformatics: Repertoire TCRs were matched against a reference library of SARS-CoV-2-specific TCRs generated with the MIRA antigen-specificity platform. Breadth was defined as the fraction of unique TCRs that were SARS-CoV-2-associated, and depth was defined as the fraction of total T cells that were SARS-CoV-2-associated. Each spike-specific TCR was assigned to its reactive spike region and to a CD4 or CD8 class using the MIRA data. Log10-transformed breadth and depth values were compared by one-way ANOVA with Sidak's multiple comparisons tests. As stored in TCRdb, this immuneACCESS dataset retains in-frame rearrangements with V and J assigned. A fraction of the clones does not appear; measured against another copy, unresolved V genes explain less than half of the discrepancy, and the remainder lacks a known reason. The V and J calls and clone size were taken over from that table, and D and trimming were inferred from the DNA. The sample has some 150,000 clones on record, 91% of them singletons. The ten largest clones take up 4.5% to 6.5% of the sample.

Overall study outcomes, separate from this receptor: The 56-69-year group was small, and its depth increase did not reach significance, likely because of low power. Most participants were white British and females outnumbered males, and the authors suggested that clonal diversity may have been underestimated. Nearly half of unique spike-specific TCRs reportedly recognized epitopes outside regions mutated in the B.1.351 and B.1.1.7 variants. Spike-specific TCR breadth and depth rose significantly after two AZD1222 doses compared with day 0 and with MenACWY recipients. Conclusions about previously exposed vaccinees are limited, since just five or six AZD1222 recipients were seropositive for SARS-CoV-2 at baseline. Because no samples from the day 14 peak response were available, repertoires could be characterized only after the peak T cell response. Vaccine-associated CD4 TCRs spanned the whole spike protein, with dominant responses in regions 160-218 and 743-854.

Concerning this clone: No antigen is known for it. It has no much larger one-base neighbor in the sample; base qualities were not kept.

V gives up 1 base and J gives up 4 bases, and the segment between their germline ends measures 11 bases. The CDR3, from cysteine to phenylalanine, totals 15 residues. The sequence is cut down to CDR3 DNA, 45 bases in frame from base 1. From a lookup of the germline V gene, CDR1 and CDR2 are SGDLS and YYNGEE. Reading the label with the study, this specimen's time point is: baseline before first vaccination. The vaccinee samples were drawn from two UK trials, COV001 and COV002, one of which was a single-blind randomized controlled phase 2/3 trial testing AZD1222 (ChAdOx1 nCoV-19) in healthy adults. Trial participant PBMC samples were collected at day 0 and day 28 after the second dose for TCRbeta chain sequencing.

Sample: peripheral blood, taken on day 0 of AZD1222 vaccination. The source of this sequence is an adult in good health. Recombination linked TRBV9 to TRBJ1-4, with a tentative D gene TRBD1 over 5 matching bases. CDR3 sequence: CASSVSGFGNEKLFF. The nucleotides are TGTGCCAGCAGCGTATCAGGGTTCGGTAATGAAAAACTGTTTTTT. The full variable domain, completed from the reference TRBV9 and TRBJ1-4 proteins outside the CDR3, reads DSGVTQTPKHLITATGQRVTLRCSPRSGDLSVYWYQQSLDQGLQFLIQYYNGEERAKGNILERFSAQQFPDLHSELNLSSLELGDSALYFCASSVSGFGNEKLFFGSGTQLSVL.